This T cell receptor (beta chain) was recovered during a study of cytomegalovirus exposure and HLA in healthy donors. A remark on this clone: The antigen is not known.

Regarding the study as a whole: When analyzed later, a missense DCLRE1C variant was found to be linked to TCR beta V- and J-gene trimming.

PCR employed 60 Vbeta and 13 Jbeta primers. Using immunoSEQ multiplex PCR, the repertoire was profiled, and TCRdb retains in-frame clones only, with some absent. Found here are more than 150,000 clones, roughly 78% of them singletons; the top ten hold 1%. Sequencing input: PBMCs. This clonotype was sampled from a woman aged 45-60 years in good health and CMV-seropositive.

Here the CDR3 DNA reads TGTGCCAGCAGCCAAGAGGTCGGAGAGACCCAGTACTTC. The encoded protein is CASSQEVGETQYF. This chain links TRBV4-2 with TRBJ2-5; D is unclear. Germline V gene sequence: CDR1 LGHNA, CDR2 YNFKEQ. This CDR3 contains 13 residues. Between the trimmed V and J ends, which lost 0 bases and 4 bases, there was a span of 6 bases.